The clone carrying this TCR beta chain was found a few times. When the RNA was reverse transcribed, random hexamers were used with an input of roughly 0.45 to 1 ug. TCR beta CDR3 was amplified by immunoSEQ multiplex PCR. This amplification extended across 54 Vbeta and 13 Jbeta segments. In TCRdb, the immunoSEQ multiplex PCR reads were re-called with MiXCR into one record per CDR3 protein. There are tens of thousands of distinct CDR3 sequences in the sample; more than 85% occur only once, and 0.5% to 0.65% lies in the top ten. The germline V gene encodes CDR1 SGHNT and CDR2 YYREEE (reference sequence). With 0 bases removed from V and 3 bases from J, the gap between germline ends came to 18 bases. The CDR3 length is 17 residues. This sample is part of a study of CD8 T cells in Susac syndrome. TCR beta from blood CD8+ and CD4+ T cells was sequenced.

The rearrangement joins TRBV5-4 to TRBJ1-1; TRBD1 is a possible D gene (5 bases). The TCR originated in a human donor with multiple sclerosis. Sequencing was performed on CD8+ T cells from PBMCs. The CDR3 nucleotides read TGTGCCAGCAGCTTGGAGCGTCGGCTCACCAGGGACACTGAAGCTTTCTTT. Encoded protein: CASSLERRLTRDTEAFF.